Below, 8 T cell receptor beta chains from the same sample are listed, as sequenced in a study of beta chain features in type 1 diabetes listed by TCRdb under 2018. The receptor library was made with the immunoSEQ multiplex PCR assay. The High Capacity cDNA Reverse Transcription Kit was used to reverse transcribe all of the isolated RNA, meaning that expressed TCRB transcripts were what got sequenced. The source is immuneACCESS, and TCRdb retained only in-frame sequences with V and J called. Part of the clones is not carried over; for the studies checked, unresolved V genes explain less than half of this, and the remainder is unexplained. Counted in this sample were roughly 500,000 clones; about 32% of them appeared once. Of the sample, around 0.065% is held by the ten largest clones. The sequenced sample was naive CD4+ T cells from blood. The cell subset or site label corresponds to: true naive CD4+ T cells. These receptors all stem from a man younger than 35 in good health.

As DNA, the CDR3 is TGTGCCAGCAGCTTAGCACAGGGAAGCCACGAGCAGTACTTC. This codes for CASSLAQGSHEQYF. This chain uses TRBV7-6 with TRBJ2-5; tentative D call: TRBD1 (6 bases). The J call may be mistaken, given a closer DNA end match to TRBJ2-7. CDR1 is SGHVS, CDR2 FNYEAQ, per germline. CDR3 length: 14 residues.

This clone turned up a few times. The rearrangement joins TRBV29-1 to TRBJ2-1, with D perhaps given as TRBD1 or TRBD2 (5 bases each). Looked up from germline, CDR1 is SQVTM and CDR2 is ANQGSEA. The CDR3 covers 13 residues. The germline V and J ends were trimmed by 4 bases and 6 bases, with 13 bases remaining between them. CDR3: CSVVGGEANEQFF. The CDR3 bases are TGCAGCGTTGTTGGGGGAGAGGCCAATGAGCAGTTCTTC.

This clone has more than one count but fewer than ten. V and J are TRBV23-1 and TRBJ1-4, with D perhaps matching TRBD1 (6 bases). TRBV23-1 is an ORF, with its function uncertain. The length of the CDR3 is 16 residues. With 2 bases removed from V and 8 bases from J, the gap between germline ends came to 18 bases. CDR3 DNA sequence: TGCGCCAGCAGTCAAGAACTGGTACAGGGTGGAGAAAAACTGTTTTTT. As protein: CASSQELVQGGEKLFF.

This clone was counted between two and nine times. V and J are TRBV29-1 and TRBJ2-1; TRBD2 might be the D (6 bases). The germline CDR1 and CDR2 sequences are SQVTM and ANQGSEA. CDR3 size: 13 residues. Trimming shortened V by 6 bases and J by 4 bases, and 13 bases separated the two germline ends. The CDR3 DNA sequence: TGCAGCGTGACCGTACGGGGGTACAATGAGCAGTTCTTC. Its protein product is CSVTVRGYNEQFF.

The chain carries TRBV13 and TRBJ1-4; no reliable D call. Between the trimmed V and J ends, which lost 5 bases and 8 bases, there was a span of 21 bases. The CDR3 covers 16 residues. Germline V gene data show CDR1 as PRHDT and CDR2 as FYEKMQ (reference sequence). The CDR3 sequence is CASSQYFGPATEKLFF. CDR3 nucleotide sequence: TGTGCCAGCAGCCAGTATTTTGGGCCCGCGACCGAAAAACTGTTTTTT.

The gene calls are TRBV28 and TRBJ2-7; TRBD1 matches 10 bases. The ends lost 1 base at V and 3 bases at J; junction bases unmatched: 3. CDR1 and CDR2 from the germline V gene are MDHEN and SYDVKM. This CDR3 has 15 amino acids. The CDR3 bases are TGTGCCAGCAGTTTATCCGGGACAGGGGTCTACGAGCAGTACTTC. Protein product: CASSLSGTGVYEQYF.

The chain is built from TRBV9 and TRBJ2-3; 8 bases fit TRBD2. With 0 bases clipped from V and 5 bases from J, the junction kept 11 bases outside the gene matches. The CDR3 has 17 residues. The germline gives CDR1 SGDLS, CDR2 YYNGEE. The CDR3 loop reads CASSVALLEREKDTQYF. The DNA for the CDR3 is TGTGCCAGCAGCGTAGCCCTCCTGGAGCGGGAGAAAGATACGCAGTATTTT.

This chain connects TRBV4-1 to TRBJ2-7; possible D gene TRBD2, 6 bases. Germline lookup yields CDR1 MGHRA and CDR2 YSYEKL. This CDR3 is built from 14 residues. With 1 base removed from V and 7 bases from J, the gap between germline ends came to 14 bases. Here the CDR3 reads CASSQGRPAGEQYF. CDR3 sequence (DNA): TGCGCCAGCAGCCAAGGGCGGCCGGCGGGGGAGCAGTACTTC.